Listed here are 5 T cell receptor beta chains from one sample, sequenced in a study of T cells after yellow fever vaccination. One entry per CDR3 protein results from TCRdb running MiXCR on the 5' RACE reads. The table records 150,000 to 200,000 distinct CDR3 sequences, approximately 10% of them present only once. The sequences come from CD8+ T cells sorted from PBMCs, collected 15 days after the yellow fever booster vaccination. Source of these receptors: a man aged 18 to 30 who received the YFV17D yellow fever vaccine.

This clonotype has only a few counts. This sequence joins TRBV4-3 and TRBJ2-1; the D gene is possibly TRBD1 (6 bases). Trimming took 3 bases from V and 2 from J, leaving 14 bases between them. The germline V gene encodes CDR1 LGHNA and CDR2 YSLEER. This CDR3 spans 16 amino acids. This chain's CDR3 is CASSQAQGVPYNEQFF. The CDR3 bases are TGCGCCAGCAGCCAGGCACAGGGAGTCCCCTACAATGAGCAGTTCTTC.

This clonotype has only a few counts. This chain connects TRBV29-1 to TRBJ2-6, with 8 bases fitting TRBD1. The CDR3 is 13 residues long. In germline, CDR1 is SQVTM, CDR2 ANQGSEA. J lost 2 bases, V lost 7 bases, and 1 base had no gene match. The CDR3 nucleotides read TGCAGCGCACAGGGGGCTGGGGCCAACGTCCTGACTTTC. The encoded protein is CSAQGAGANVLTF.

This chain connects TRBV29-1 to TRBJ1-1, with a weak D call TRBD1 (5 bases). This CDR3 region has 12 residues. The V and J ends lost 5 bases and 5 bases respectively, with 12 bases between them. Germline V gene lookup returns CDR1 SQVTM and CDR2 ANQGSEA. This CDR3 reads CSVRDRGTEAFF. The CDR3 coding sequence is TGCAGCGTTAGGGACCGTGGAACTGAAGCTTTCTTT. The whole variable domain, filled in from reference TRBV29-1 and TRBJ1-1, reads SAVISQKPSRDICQRGTSLTIQCQVDSQVTMMFWYRQQPGQSLTLIATANQGSEATYESGFVIDKFPISRPNLTFSTLTVSNMSPEDSSIYLCSVRDRGTEAFFGQGTRLTVV.

In this sample, this clonotype turned up a few times. The V gene is TRBV6-2 or TRBV6-3, the J gene TRBJ1-2; 7 bases align to TRBD1. The CDR3 covers 14 residues. CDR1 and CDR2 (germline): MNHEY, SVGEGT. Trimming at V came to 4 bases and at J to 0 bases, leaving 2 bases not matched to a gene. Here the CDR3 reads CASSSTGPNYGYTF. The DNA of the CDR3 is TGTGCCAGCAGTTCGACAGGGCCTAACTATGGCTACACCTTC.

The genes are TRBV6-6 and TRBJ2-1, with D possibly matching TRBD2 (6 bases). CDR1 MNHNY and CDR2 SVGAGI come from the germline V gene (reference sequence). CDR3 length equals 12 residues. Between the trimmed V and J ends, which lost 6 bases and 9 bases, there was a span of 12 bases. CDR3 in amino acids: CASREYSGEQFF. In nucleotides, the CDR3 is TGTGCCAGCAGGGAATATAGCGGTGAGCAGTTCTTC.